This TCR beta chain is from a study of blood T cell repertoires in COVID-19. Overall study: Some COVID-19 samples were acute and others convalescent; all came from the United States, Italy and Spain. PBMCs, B-cell-depleted T cells, or T cells provided the cDNA or gDNA that made up the material.

CDR1 is MNHEY, CDR2 SVGEGT, per germline. The CDR3 extends over 14 amino acids. Trimming cost V 5 bases and J 6 bases, with 13 bases left between them. Assay used: immunoSEQ multiplex PCR; TCRdb lists only in-frame clones, some missing. The sample holds around 620,000 clones; about nine tenths are singletons and the top ten take 0.2% to 0.3%. The receptor was isolated from a woman aged 18-30 years with acute or convalescent COVID-19. The chain links TRBV6-2 or TRBV6-3 to TRBJ2-2; D unresolved. Source material: peripheral blood. The CDR3 reads CASSQSQFSGELFF. CDR3 DNA: TGTGCCAGCAGTCAATCGCAGTTCTCCGGGGAGCTGTTTTTT.